The 21 T cell receptor beta chains below come from one sample, sequenced in a study of shared clonotypes between healthy human individuals. Method: immunoSEQ multiplex PCR; TCRdb's copy keeps in-frame clones and lacks some. The sample shows 2,500,000 or so clones, roughly 90% of them seen only once. Sequenced: naive CD4+ T cells from PBMCs. Documented subset: CD45RA+ positively selected. The receptor source for this set is a young man in good health. Some clones in this sample may be carry-over from other donors' samples.

This clone occurred once. The V call is TRBV4-3, the J call TRBJ2-7; weak D call: TRBD2 (6 bases). Germline V lookup: CDR1 LGHNA, CDR2 YSLEER. The CDR3 covers 15 residues. Deletions cut 1 base from V and 7 bases from J, with 17 bases between. The CDR3 here is CASSQVAAGTREQYF. Here the CDR3 DNA reads TGCGCCAGCAGCCAAGTAGCGGCAGGGACGAGGGAGCAGTACTTC.

This sequence joins TRBV2 and TRBJ2-3; D ambiguous. The CDR3 totals 11 residues. The germline V gene encodes CDR1 SNHLY and CDR2 FYNNEI. The germline V and J ends were trimmed by 7 bases and 2 bases, with 4 bases remaining between them. The CDR3 is CASTFTDTQYF. As DNA, the CDR3 is TGTGCCAGCACCTTCACAGATACGCAGTATTTT.

The rearrangement links TRBV5-1 to TRBJ1-1, with a possible D match to TRBD1 (6 bases). The CDR3 spans 14 residues. Germline V gene lookup returns CDR1 SGHRS and CDR2 YFSETQ. The V and J ends lost 0 bases and 3 bases respectively, with 9 bases between them. The CDR3 DNA is TGCGCCAGCAGCTTGGAACAGGGTGACACTGAAGCTTTCTTT. Encoded protein: CASSLEQGDTEAFF.

The J gene is TRBJ2-1, the V gene TRBV15; 9 bases map to TRBD2. V shed 6 bases and J 0 bases; nucleotides not matched to a gene: 15. Germline V gene lookup returns CDR1 LNHNV and CDR2 YYDKDF (reference sequence). This CDR3 is built from 19 residues. The CDR3 loop reads CATSRNPRTSAPSYNEQFF. The CDR3 DNA is TGTGCCACCAGTCGAAACCCAAGGACTAGCGCCCCCTCCTACAATGAGCAGTTCTTC.

Only one count was recorded for this clone. One end of the junction is discordant with germline, which a read error may explain. The chain carries TRBV29-1 and TRBJ1-1; D gene uncertain. The germline V gene has CDR1 SQVTM and CDR2 ANQGSEA. The CDR3 loop spans 11 amino acids. DNA for the CDR3: TGCAGCGTTGATGGAGGCGATCAAAGGACCTTT. It is translated as CSVDGGDQRTF.

The chain joins TRBV5-4 to TRBJ2-3, with 10 positions matching TRBD2. The germline V gene has CDR1 SGHNT and CDR2 YYREEE (reference sequence). The junction had 4 bases not matched to a gene; V was cut back by 1 base and J by 2 bases. This CDR3 is built from 16 residues. CDR3 sequence (DNA): TGTGCCAGCAGCTTGCGGCTAGCGGGGGCCACAGATACGCAGTATTTT. Its translation: CASSLRLAGATDTQYF.

This clone was seen a few times. The chain recombines TRBV28 with TRBJ1-1, with TRBD1 as a possible D gene (5 bases). V was shortened by 2 bases and J by 10 bases, with 11 bases between the two germline ends. CDR1 is MDHEN and CDR2 is SYDVKM in the germline V gene. This CDR3 is built from 12 residues. CDR3 loop: CASSLAGSRAFF. Here the CDR3 DNA reads TGTGCCAGCAGTTTAGCAGGGTCCAGAGCTTTCTTT.

The V and J genes are TRBV19 and TRBJ1-2; D is perhaps TRBD1 (6 bases). V was pared by 7 bases and J by 0 bases, with 18 bases between. In germline, CDR1 is LNHDA, CDR2 SQIVND (reference sequence). The CDR3 runs 16 residues. CDR3 loop: CASTPGRGSTNYGYTF. The CDR3 nucleotides are TGTGCCAGTACACCGGGCAGGGGATCAACTAACTATGGCTACACCTTC.

The CDR3 DNA reads TGTGCCAGCAGCTTAGCCGGTGCCCGCACAGATACGCAGTATTTT. Translating it yields CASSLAGARTDTQYF. The chain recombines TRBV7-6 with TRBJ2-3; D not certain. Germline-derived CDR1 and CDR2 are SGHVS and FNYEAQ. This CDR3 contains 15 residues. V lost 0 bases and J 1 base, leaving 8 bases between the germline ends.

This clone was picked up one time. This chain joins TRBV30 and TRBJ1-1; maybe TRBD1 (6 bases). V was cut by 4 bases and J by 4 bases, with 13 bases left in between. This CDR3 comprises 13 residues. The germline V gene encodes CDR1 GTSNPN and CDR2 SVGIG (reference sequence). The CDR3 region is CAWTRGGTTEAFF. DNA for the CDR3: TGTGCCTGGACCAGGGGCGGGACCACTGAAGCTTTCTTT.

The rearrangement joins TRBV7-2 to TRBJ2-1, with TRBD2 matching 7 bases. Trimming cost V 3 bases and J 2 bases; bases outside gene matches: 7. CDR3 length equals 16 residues. The germline gives CDR1 SGHTA, CDR2 FQGNSA. In DNA form, the CDR3 reads TGTGCCAGCAGCTTTTCTGGCGGGAGTCCCTACAATGAGCAGTTCTTC. It yields the protein CASSFSGGSPYNEQFF.

The chain couples TRBV5-1 to TRBJ1-3; D possibly corresponds to TRBD1 (6 bases). Germline loops: CDR1 SGHRS, CDR2 YFSETQ. There are 17 residues in the CDR3. V dropped 1 base and J dropped 2 bases, with 16 bases sitting between them. CDR3 residues: CASSLSGQGITGNTIYF. CDR3 bases: TGCGCCAGCAGCTTGTCAGGCCAGGGGATAACTGGAAACACCATATATTTT. Combining the CDR3 with reference TRBV5-1 and TRBJ1-3 gives the whole variable domain KAGVTQTPRYLIKTRGQQVTLSCSPISGHRSVSWYQQTPGQGLQFLFEYFSETQRNKGNFPGRFSGRQFSNSRSEMNVSTLELGDSALYLCASSLSGQGITGNTIYFGEGSWLTVV.

The V call is TRBV5-8, the J call TRBJ1-2, with D possibly TRBD1 on 5 matching bases. CDR1 SGHTS and CDR2 YDEGEE come from the germline V gene. V shed 3 bases and J shed 4 bases, with 19 bases lying between them. CDR3 length: 16 amino acids. CDR3 in amino acids: CASSSLGDSAVYGYTF. As DNA, the CDR3 is TGTGCCAGCAGCTCCCTGGGCGACAGTGCAGTCTATGGCTACACCTTC.

The V call is TRBV27, the J call TRBJ1-2, with 9 bases lining up with TRBD1. The CDR3 covers 16 residues. V shed 6 bases, J shed 4 bases, and the junction held 12 bases outside the gene matches. CDR1 is MNHEY and CDR2 is SMNVEV in the germline V gene (reference sequence). The CDR3 here is CASSSNPGTGLYGYTF. For the CDR3, the DNA is TGTGCCAGCAGCTCGAACCCCGGGACAGGGCTCTATGGCTACACCTTC.

J is TRBJ2-3 and V is TRBV7-2, with a tentative D call TRBD1 (6 bases). Per germline, CDR1 SGHTA and CDR2 FQGNSA. The CDR3 spans 13 residues. V lost 5 bases, J lost 6 bases, and 12 bases lay in between. This CDR3 reads CASSPGQSDTQYF. The CDR3 bases are TGTGCCAGCAGCCCAGGACAGTCGGATACGCAGTATTTT.

The rearrangement joins TRBV19 to TRBJ1-2; D unclear. Germline-derived CDR1 and CDR2 are LNHDA and SQIVND (reference sequence). V was pared by 6 bases and J by 6 bases, with 11 bases between. This CDR3 is 12 amino acids long. This chain's CDR3 is CASSTLRNGYTF. For the CDR3, the DNA is TGTGCCAGTAGCACCCTGCGGAATGGCTACACCTTC.

The chain carries TRBV5-6 and TRBJ1-4; TRBD1 agrees at 10 bases. Losses at the gene ends were 3 bases for V and 6 bases for J; bases not matched to a gene: 2. The CDR3 extends over 14 amino acids. The germline V gene has CDR1 SGHDT and CDR2 YYEEEE. The CDR3 coding sequence is TGTGCCAGCAGCTCGACAGGGGGCTATGAAAAACTGTTTTTT. Amino acid sequence: CASSSTGGYEKLFF.

This chain links TRBV5-1 with TRBJ1-2; 8 bases match TRBD1. This CDR3 contains 15 residues. Trimming cost V 4 bases and J 4 bases; bases outside gene matches: 9. Per the germline V gene, CDR1 is SGHRS and CDR2 is YFSETQ. CDR3 protein: CASSRGQGSSYGYTF. The DNA for the CDR3 is TGCGCCAGCAGCCGCGGACAGGGCAGTAGCTATGGCTACACCTTC.

The chain recombines TRBV9 with TRBJ1-4; a weak D match, TRBD1 (6 bases). The CDR3 has 15 residues. V gave up 0 bases and J gave up 8 bases, with 14 bases separating them. CDR1 is SGDLS, CDR2 YYNGEE, per germline. The CDR3 bases are TGTGCCAGCAGCGTAGTGGGGGGACAAGACGAAAAACTGTTTTTT. Its protein is CASSVVGGQDEKLFF.

Comments on this clone: The sample holds other DNA sequences that translate to the same CDR3. The CDR3 loop reads CASSLGRATNEKLFF. The DNA for the CDR3 is TGCGCCAGCAGCTTGGGAAGGGCAACTAATGAAAAACTGTTTTTT. The rearrangement joins TRBV5-1 to TRBJ1-4; D not certain. CDR1 is SGHRS and CDR2 is YFSETQ in the germline V gene. V lost 0 bases to trimming and J lost 0 bases, with 6 bases between them. The CDR3 length is 15 residues.

The rearrangement joins TRBV7-2 to TRBJ1-1; a possible D gene is TRBD1 (6 bases). The CDR3 consists of 20 residues. With 0 bases removed from V and 3 bases from J, the gap between germline ends came to 26 bases. Germline CDR1 and CDR2: SGHTA and FQGNSA. For the CDR3, the DNA is TGTGCCAGCAGCTTAGCCCACAGGGAGACTAAAACAAAGGTGGACACTGAAGCTTTCTTT. This codes for CASSLAHRETKTKVDTEAFF.